This TCR beta chain was sequenced in a study of PD-1 blockade in classical Hodgkin lymphoma. In the study overall: It was nivolumab at 3 mg/kg, given intravenously every 2 weeks, that patients received. Broader study findings: For complete responders, baseline diversity was comparable to that of newly diagnosed patients.

Sequenced by immunoSEQ multiplex PCR; TCRdb stores in-frame clones only, minus some. Of some 19,000 clones in the sample, approximately 77% were seen once. Trimming took 5 bases from V and 2 from J, leaving 11 bases between them. Germline loops: CDR1 LNHDA, CDR2 SQIVND (reference sequence). CDR3 length: 14 residues. Time point noted: cycle 4 day 1 (C4D1), after 6 weeks of nivolumab. Relapse after autologous stem cell transplantation occurred in every patient, and brentuximab vedotin exposure varied. With magnetic negative selection, CD4+ T cells were purified from PBMCs that had been thawed. Comment on this clone: The antigen is unknown.

The source of this sequence is a human donor with classical Hodgkin lymphoma. The chain uses TRBV19 and TRBJ2-3, with a weak D call TRBD1 (5 bases). The material was CD4+ T cells from blood, obtained before the fourth cycle of nivolumab. This CDR3 reads CASSVPGSTDTQYF. CDR3 nucleotide sequence: TGTGCCAGTAGTGTCCCAGGGTCCACAGATACGCAGTATTTT.